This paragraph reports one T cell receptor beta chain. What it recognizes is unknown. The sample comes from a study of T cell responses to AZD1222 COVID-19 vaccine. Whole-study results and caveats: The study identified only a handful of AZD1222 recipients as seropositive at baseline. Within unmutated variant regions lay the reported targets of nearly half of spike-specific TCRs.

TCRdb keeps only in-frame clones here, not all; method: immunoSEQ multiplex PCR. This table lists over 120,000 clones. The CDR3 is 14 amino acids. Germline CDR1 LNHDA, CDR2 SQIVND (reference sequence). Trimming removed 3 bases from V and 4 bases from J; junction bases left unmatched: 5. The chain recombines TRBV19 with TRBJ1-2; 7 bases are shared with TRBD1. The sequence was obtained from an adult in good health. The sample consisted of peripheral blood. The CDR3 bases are TGTGCCAGTAGTATTAGGGGGCGCCTCTATGGCTACACCTTC. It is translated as CASSIRGRLYGYTF. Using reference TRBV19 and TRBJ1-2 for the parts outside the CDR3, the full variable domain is DGGITQSPKYLFRKEGQNVTLSCEQNLNHDAMYWYRQDPGQGLRLIYYSQIVNDFQKGDIAEGYSVSREKKESFPLTVTSAQKNPTAFYLCASSIRGRLYGYTFGSGTRLTVV.